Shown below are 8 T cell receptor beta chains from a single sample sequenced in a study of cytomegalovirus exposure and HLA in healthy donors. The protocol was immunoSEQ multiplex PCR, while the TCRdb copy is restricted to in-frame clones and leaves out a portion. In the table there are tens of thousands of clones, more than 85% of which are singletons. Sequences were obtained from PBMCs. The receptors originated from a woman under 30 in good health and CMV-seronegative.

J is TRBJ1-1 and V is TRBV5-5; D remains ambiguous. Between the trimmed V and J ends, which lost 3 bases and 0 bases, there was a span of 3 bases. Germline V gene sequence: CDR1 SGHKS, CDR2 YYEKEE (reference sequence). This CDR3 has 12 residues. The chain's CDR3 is CASSSVNTEAFF. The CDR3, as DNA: TGTGCCAGCAGCTCAGTGAACACTGAAGCTTTCTTT.

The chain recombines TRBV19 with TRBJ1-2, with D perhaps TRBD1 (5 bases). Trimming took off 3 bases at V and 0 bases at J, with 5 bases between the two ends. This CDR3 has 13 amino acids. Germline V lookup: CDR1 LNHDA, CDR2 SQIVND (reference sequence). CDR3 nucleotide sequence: TGTGCCAGTAGTATCAGGGCTAACTATGGCTACACCTTC. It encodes CASSIRANYGYTF.

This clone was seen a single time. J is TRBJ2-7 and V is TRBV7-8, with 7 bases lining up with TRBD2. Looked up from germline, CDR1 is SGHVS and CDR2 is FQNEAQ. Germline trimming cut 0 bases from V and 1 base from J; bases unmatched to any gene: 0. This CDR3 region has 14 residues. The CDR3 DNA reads TGTGCCAGCAGCTTAGCGGGAGGGTCCTACGAGCAGTACGTC. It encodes CASSLAGGSYEQYV.

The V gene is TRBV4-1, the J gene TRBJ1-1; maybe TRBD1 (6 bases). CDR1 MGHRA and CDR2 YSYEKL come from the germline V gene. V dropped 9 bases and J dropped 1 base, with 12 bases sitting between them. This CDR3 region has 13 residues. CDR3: CARRGGANTEAFF. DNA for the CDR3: TGCGCCAGAAGGGGGGGTGCGAACACTGAAGCTTTCTTT.

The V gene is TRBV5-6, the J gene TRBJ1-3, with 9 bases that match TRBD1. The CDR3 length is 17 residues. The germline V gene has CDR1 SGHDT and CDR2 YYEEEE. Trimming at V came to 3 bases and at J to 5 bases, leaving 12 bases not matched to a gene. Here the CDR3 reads CASSSTVRTGERNTIYF. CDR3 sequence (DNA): TGTGCCAGCAGCTCGACCGTGAGGACAGGGGAAAGAAACACCATATATTTT.

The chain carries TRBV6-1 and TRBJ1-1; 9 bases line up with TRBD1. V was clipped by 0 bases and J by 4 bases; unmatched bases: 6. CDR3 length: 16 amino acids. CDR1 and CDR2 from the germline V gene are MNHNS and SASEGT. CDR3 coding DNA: TGTGCCAGCAGTGAAGCGCTTGGGACAGGGAGCACTGAAGCTTTCTTT. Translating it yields CASSEALGTGSTEAFF.

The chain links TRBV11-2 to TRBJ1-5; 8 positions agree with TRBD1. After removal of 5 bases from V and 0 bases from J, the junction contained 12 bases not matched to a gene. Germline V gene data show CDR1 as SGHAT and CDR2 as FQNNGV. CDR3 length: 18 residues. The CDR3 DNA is TGTGCCAGCAGCGCCTCCGGGACAGGAGTTTATAGCAATCAGCCCCAGCATTTT. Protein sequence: CASSASGTGVYSNQPQHF.

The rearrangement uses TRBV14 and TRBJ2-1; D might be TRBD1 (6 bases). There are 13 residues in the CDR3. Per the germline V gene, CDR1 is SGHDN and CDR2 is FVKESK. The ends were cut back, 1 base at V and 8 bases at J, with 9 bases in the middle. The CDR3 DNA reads TGTGCCAGCAGCCAAGCAGGGGTCCATGAGCAGTTCTTC. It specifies CASSQAGVHEQFF.